This TCR beta chain derives from a study of blood T cell repertoires in COVID-19. Study-wide background: Whether acute or convalescent, the COVID-19 samples came from the United States, Italy and Spain. Sources were T cells, B-cell-depleted T cells, or PBMCs; the material itself was cDNA or gDNA.

CDR1 is SEHNR and CDR2 is FQNEAQ in the germline V gene (reference sequence). V was pared by 2 bases and J by 2 bases, with 22 bases between. The CDR3 extends over 19 amino acids. TCRdb keeps only in-frame clones here, not all; method: immunoSEQ multiplex PCR. The repertoire holds over 250,000 clones, with around 87% as singletons. The chain couples TRBV7-9 to TRBJ1-3; D is undetermined. This clonotype originated in a woman in her 40s who had recovered from COVID-19. What was sequenced was peripheral blood. CDR3 protein: CASSLRTGVRRRPGNTIYF. CDR3 in DNA: TGTGCCAGCAGCTTACGTACCGGCGTGAGGAGGAGGCCTGGAAACACCATATATTTT.